This TCR beta chain appears in the sequencing data of a study of memory CD4+ T cells and cytomegalovirus serostatus. CDR1 and CDR2 (germline): MDHEN, SYDVKM. V lost 3 bases, J lost 3 bases, and 17 bases lay in between. This CDR3 comprises 16 residues. Single viable CD3+CD4+CD8-CD45RO+ cells were sorted as the memory CD4+ T cells. As to this clone: No antigen is known for it.

Findings and limits, study-wide: Of approximately 160 reported CMV TCRbeta sequences, some 70 were found in memory CD4+ repertoires.

The table came from immunoSEQ multiplex PCR; TCRdb's copy has only in-frame clones and leaves some out. The table has tens of thousands of clones, approximately 86% seen once. The source material was memory CD4+ T cells from blood. The receptor was derived from an adult in good health and CMV-seronegative. Some clones in this sample may be carry-over from other donors' samples. The chain links TRBV28 to TRBJ1-1; D is perhaps TRBD1 (5 bases). This CDR3 reads CASSLLILRGYTEAFF. Written as DNA, the CDR3 is TGTGCCAGCAGTTTGTTGATCTTAAGGGGTTACACTGAAGCTTTCTTT.